This is a list of T cell receptor beta chains from one sample in a study of cytomegalovirus exposure and HLA in healthy donors. Assay used: immunoSEQ multiplex PCR; TCRdb lists only in-frame clones, some missing. The sample holds 150,000 to 200,000 clones. The sample comprised PBMCs. All receptors derive from a woman between 18 and 29 years old in good health and CMV-seropositive. Each CDR3 is given with its conserved first and last residue.

J | length | V | CDR3
TRBJ1-1 | 15 | TRBV27 | CASSFARQLNTEAFF
TRBJ1-3 | 16 | TRBV4-1 | CASSQPGQNSGNTIYF
TRBJ1-5 | 16 | TRBV19 | CASSPSRQYSNQPQHF
TRBJ1-5 | 21 | TRBV12-5 | CASGWTNLGLLYGGLNQPQHF
TRBJ1-2 | 15 | TRBV6-5 | CASSVGGVGNYGYTF
TRBJ1-3 | 17 | TRBV7-2 | CASSLALGQGAGNTIYF
TRBJ1-1 | 15 | TRBV18 | CASSLGQGKGTEAFF
TRBJ2-1 | 14 | TRBV7-9 | CASSPVDRPTQQFF
TRBJ2-3 | 13 | TRBV30 | CAWSDRVGDTQYF
TRBJ1-3 | 16 | TRBV4-1 | CASSHLSVPAGNTIYF
TRBJ2-1 | 15 | TRBV13 | CASSIGTSGYNEQFF
TRBJ1-1 | 13 | TRBV10-3 | CANGQGGNTEAFF
TRBJ1-4 | 14 | TRBV19 | CASKTGGTNEKLFF
TRBJ2-1 | 16 | TRBV9 | CASSGGLAGVVNEQFF
TRBJ1-1 | 13 | TRBV2 | CARGQGPNTEAFF
TRBJ1-2 | 15 | TRBV2 | CASSQGPKRSYGYTF
TRBJ1-2 | 15 | TRBV4-1 | CASSQDDRGDYGYTF
TRBJ2-7 | 15 | TRBV27 | CASSLSLAGGYEQYF
TRBJ2-3 | 16 | TRBV9 | CASSANFPSSTDTQYF
TRBJ2-3 | 16 | TRBV4-1 | CASSQEGAPSTDTQYF
TRBJ2-7 | 13 | TRBV7-8 | CASTKTGNYEQYF
TRBJ1-2 | 14 | TRBV11-3 | CASSLGGANYGYTF
TRBJ1-1 | 16 | TRBV2 | CASSTGTGRMNTEAFF